Shown below are 11 T cell receptor beta chains from a single sample sequenced in a study of beta chain features in type 1 diabetes (dated by TCRdb to 2016 to 2018). Their cognate antigens are unknown. The method was the immunoSEQ multiplex PCR assay. The entire amount of isolated RNA was reverse transcribed using the High Capacity cDNA Reverse Transcription Kit, so the sequenced TCRB transcripts were expressed ones. This is the immuneACCESS table as TCRdb keeps it, with only in-frame sequences that have V and J called. A part of the clones is gone; compared with another copy, unresolved V genes explain less than half, and the rest is unexplained. The sample data list hundreds of thousands of clones, and roughly 13% of these were observed just once. Approximately 0.043% of the sample rests with the top ten. What the study reported, not specific to this receptor: A moderate but significant shortening of TCRB CDR3 length was observed in type 1 diabetes patients in all four CD4+ subsets.

The sequenced sample was naive CD4+ T cells from blood. The cell subset or site label here, explained by the study, means: true naive CD4+ T cells. The receptors were gathered from a man younger than 30 with type 1 diabetes.

This clone came up a few times. The chain employs TRBV30 and TRBJ1-1; D not resolved. There are 13 residues in the CDR3. In germline, CDR1 is GTSNPN, CDR2 SVGIG (reference sequence). V gave up 1 base and J gave up 5 bases, with 11 bases separating them. The CDR3 reads CAWSERWITEAFF. For the CDR3, the DNA is TGTGCCTGGAGTGAAAGGTGGATAACTGAAGCTTTCTTT.

This clone showed up just a few times. CDR3 residues: CASSQGLAGGRGRAKNIQYF. CDR3 bases: TGTGCCAGCAGCCAAGGCCTAGCGGGAGGAAGGGGTCGGGCCAAAAACATTCAGTACTTC. The chain recombines TRBV14 with TRBJ2-4, with 11 bases fitting TRBD2. Germline V lookup: CDR1 SGHDN, CDR2 FVKESK. Trimming removed 1 base from V and 1 base from J; junction bases left unmatched: 12. This CDR3 has 20 residues. The entire variable domain, with the rest obtained from reference TRBV14 and TRBJ2-4, is as follows: EAGVTQFPSHSVIEKGQTVTLRCDPISGHDNLYWYRRVMGKEIKFLLHFVKESKQDESGMPNNRFLAERTGGTYSTLKVQPAELEDSGVYFCASSQGLAGGRGRAKNIQYFGAGTRLSVL.

This chain connects TRBV5-1 to TRBJ2-1; TRBD1 matches 7 bases. Germline V gene data show CDR1 as SGHRS and CDR2 as YFSETQ. V gave up 5 bases and J gave up 6 bases; unmatched junction bases: 8. This CDR3 comprises 14 residues. CDR3 nucleotide sequence: TGCGCCAGCAGGCCCCTGTCAGGGGGCAATGAGCAGTTCTTC. Translated, it gives CASRPLSGGNEQFF.

The chain employs TRBV18 and TRBJ1-2; D call uncertain. Per germline, CDR1 KGHSH and CDR2 LQKENI. CDR3 length equals 15 residues. Trimming stripped 0 bases from V and 7 bases from J, with 15 bases between. CDR3 sequence: CASSPPGLSKLGYTF. CDR3 nucleotide sequence: TGTGCCAGCTCACCACCGGGCCTTTCCAAGCTTGGCTACACCTTC.

The chain links TRBV7-9 to TRBJ1-1; TRBD1 agrees at 7 bases. Trimming cost V 4 bases and J 0 bases; bases outside gene matches: 17. This CDR3 contains 19 residues. From germline, CDR1 is SEHNR and CDR2 FQNEAQ (reference sequence). The CDR3 here is CASSSPYDRATHMNTEAFF. CDR3 DNA: TGTGCCAGCAGCTCCCCCTACGACAGGGCCACCCACATGAACACTGAAGCTTTCTTT.

This chain connects TRBV4-3 to TRBJ1-2, with D possibly TRBD1 on 5 matching bases. CDR1 is LGHNA, CDR2 YSLEER, per germline. The CDR3 covers 14 residues. Between the trimmed V and J ends, which lost 0 bases and 8 bases, there was a span of 13 bases. The CDR3 coding sequence is TGCGCCAGCAGCCAAGATCAAGGGGAGGGCGGCTACACCTTC. Its translation is CASSQDQGEGGYTF.

This clone has just a few counts. The gene calls are TRBV6-1 and TRBJ2-1; 8 bases align to TRBD1. The CDR3 has 15 amino acids. The junction had 10 bases not matched to a gene; V was cut back by 7 bases and J by 5 bases. The germline V gene encodes CDR1 MNHNS and CDR2 SASEGT. The CDR3 loop is CASTLRQGANNEQFF. CDR3 DNA: TGTGCCAGCACCTTAAGGCAGGGGGCGAACAATGAGCAGTTCTTC.

The genes are TRBV27 and TRBJ2-7; tentative D call: TRBD1 (7 bases). Deletions cut 6 bases from V and 4 bases from J, with 16 bases between. Germline-derived CDR1 and CDR2 are MNHEY and SMNVEV (reference sequence). The CDR3 spans 14 residues. CDR3 nucleotides: TGTGCCAGCAGCCAACAGACAGGGAGGTACGAGCAGTACTTC. It is translated as CASSQQTGRYEQYF.

The chain is built from TRBV5-1 and TRBJ2-7, with TRBD1 matching 9 bases. CDR1 is SGHRS, CDR2 YFSETQ, per germline. The CDR3 has 14 amino acids. Trimming cost V 4 bases and J 5 bases; bases outside gene matches: 7. DNA of the CDR3: TGCGCCAGCAGCCGGGACAGGGAGTTCGACGAGCAGTACTTC. This sequence encodes CASSRDREFDEQYF.

The genes are TRBV6-1 and TRBJ2-5, with D perhaps matching TRBD1 or TRBD2 (6 bases each). Germline V gene lookup returns CDR1 MNHNS and CDR2 SASEGT. V was trimmed by 3 bases and J by 5 bases, leaving 13 bases between them. The length of the CDR3 is 14 residues. This CDR3 reads CASSERGARETQYF. In DNA, the CDR3 is TGTGCCAGCAGTGAGAGGGGGGCTCGGGAGACCCAGTACTTC.

This clone was counted between two and nine times. V is TRBV19 and J is TRBJ2-3, with unresolved D. V shed 5 bases and J shed 0 bases, with 15 bases lying between them. The CDR3 is made up of 16 amino acids. Germline V lookup: CDR1 LNHDA, CDR2 SQIVND (reference sequence). The CDR3 sequence: CASSPYSFWSTDTQYF. The DNA of the CDR3 is TGTGCCAGTAGTCCCTACTCCTTTTGGAGCACAGATACGCAGTATTTT.